Listed here are 10 T cell receptor beta chains from one sample, sequenced in a study of a mutant IDH1 vaccine in newly diagnosed glioma. Time point specified: week 5, during vaccination. Doses comprised 300 ug of mutant IDH1 20-mer peptide each, plus topical imiquimod. Antigen specificity for these receptors is unknown. The protocol was immunoSEQ multiplex PCR, while the TCRdb copy is restricted to in-frame clones and leaves out a portion. The sample holds around 52,000 clones; approximately 90% are singletons and the top ten take about 4.2%. The sample in question was PBMCs, obtained from a glioma patient whose treatment included an IDH1 peptide vaccine. These receptors were collected from a woman in her thirties or forties with glioma.

This chain joins TRBV5-6 and TRBJ2-3; D may be TRBD1 or TRBD2 (5 bases each). Trimming took off 4 bases at V and 6 bases at J, with 15 bases between the two ends. CDR1 SGHDT and CDR2 YYEEEE come from the germline V gene. There are 14 residues in the CDR3. The CDR3 sequence: CASSAGLEGDTQYF. CDR3 sequence (DNA): TGTGCCAGCAGCGCCGGGCTAGAGGGGGATACGCAGTATTTT.

The chain combines TRBV7-9 with TRBJ2-7; TRBD2 aligns across 10 bases. This CDR3 region has 15 residues. The V gene end was trimmed by 3 bases and the J gene end by 4 bases; junction bases not matched to a gene: 6. The germline gives CDR1 SEHNR, CDR2 FQNEAQ (reference sequence). The CDR3 loop reads CASSFSLAGVYEQYF. In DNA form, the CDR3 reads TGTGCCAGCAGCTTCTCGCTAGCGGGAGTATACGAGCAGTACTTC. Full variable domain (missing parts from reference TRBV7-9 and TRBJ2-7): DTGVSQNPRHKITKRGQNVTFRCDPISEHNRLYWYRQTLGQGPEFLTYFQNEAQLEKSRLLSDRFSAERPKGSFSTLEIQRTEQGDSAMYLCASSFSLAGVYEQYFGPGTRLTVT.

The chain has TRBV2 and TRBJ2-7; 10 nucleotides match TRBD1. The CDR3 has 14 amino acids. V lost 4 bases, J lost 2 bases, and 2 bases stayed unmatched. CDR1 and CDR2 from the germline V gene are SNHLY and FYNNEI. CDR3 sequence: CASSGGQGAYEQYF. The CDR3 nucleotides are TGTGCCAGCAGTGGCGGACAGGGGGCCTACGAGCAGTACTTC. Combining the CDR3 with reference TRBV2 and TRBJ2-7 gives the whole variable domain EPEVTQTPSHQVTQMGQEVILRCVPISNHLYFYWYRQILGQKVEFLVSFYNNEISEKSEIFDDQFSVERPDGSNFTLKIRSTKLEDSAMYFCASSGGQGAYEQYFGPGTRLTVT.

This sequence joins TRBV2 and TRBJ2-3; 8 nucleotides match TRBD2. Trimming cost V 7 bases and J 4 bases; bases outside gene matches: 7. Germline CDR1 reads SNHLY; CDR2 reads FYNNEI. CDR3 length: 14 amino acids. This CDR3 reads CASIPAGGPDTQYF. The CDR3 nucleotides read TGTGCCAGCATTCCTGCGGGGGGTCCAGATACGCAGTATTTT.

The J gene is TRBJ2-7, the V gene TRBV7-3, with 7 bases aligning to TRBD1. Germline lookup yields CDR1 SGHTA and CDR2 FQGTGA. CDR3 length equals 13 residues. J was trimmed by 2 bases and V by 6 bases; bases with no gene match: 4. CDR3 in amino acids: CASSPGQPYEQYF. CDR3 sequence (DNA): TGTGCCAGCAGTCCGGGACAGCCCTACGAGCAGTACTTC.

This chain joins TRBV4-3 and TRBJ1-2; TRBD1 matches at 11 bases. Germline loops: CDR1 LGHNA, CDR2 YSLEER. The CDR3 sequence is 14 residues long. J gave up 8 bases and V 3 bases, and 5 bases lay outside the gene matches. CDR3 DNA sequence: TGCGCCAGCAGCCAGGACAGGGGGCTAGGAGGCTACACCTTC. This gives the protein CASSQDRGLGGYTF.

This clone was counted a few times. The chain combines TRBV11-2 with TRBJ2-1; D is unresolved. The germline CDR1 and CDR2 sequences are SGHAT and FQNNGV. CDR3 length: 13 residues. V gave up 5 bases and J gave up 8 bases, with 13 bases separating them. The CDR3 is CASSSRGVHEQFF. CDR3 nucleotide sequence: TGTGCCAGCAGCAGTCGTGGAGTGCATGAGCAGTTCTTC.

The V gene is TRBV18, the J gene TRBJ1-1, with D uncertain. Trimming took off 2 bases at V and 6 bases at J, with 7 bases between the two ends. Germline CDR1 KGHSH, CDR2 LQKENI. This CDR3 has 12 amino acids. The CDR3 reads CASSPKDPEAFF. Written as DNA, the CDR3 is TGTGCCAGCTCACCAAAAGATCCTGAAGCTTTCTTT.

The J gene is TRBJ2-5, the V gene TRBV7-8; 7 nucleotides line up with TRBD2. The CDR3 totals 14 residues. Trimming took 1 base from V and 3 from J; bases not matched to a gene: 2. Germline V lookup: CDR1 SGHVS, CDR2 FQNEAQ. The CDR3 nucleotides read TGTGCCAGCAGCTTAGGGGAGGGAAAAGAGACCCAGTACTTC. Protein: CASSLGEGKETQYF.

J is TRBJ1-1 and V is TRBV4-3; D is perhaps TRBD1 (5 bases). The germline V gene has CDR1 LGHNA and CDR2 YSLEER. The CDR3 loop spans 14 amino acids. Trimming took 4 bases from V and 2 from J, leaving 11 bases between them. The CDR3 is CASSLGGGNTEAFF. CDR3 sequence (DNA): TGCGCCAGCAGCCTCGGCGGGGGAAACACTGAAGCTTTCTTT.